This T cell receptor (beta chain) derives from a study of blood T cell repertoires in COVID-19. Background on the study: From T cells, B-cell-depleted T cells, or PBMCs came the material, which was cDNA or gDNA.

Authors' data handling: It was from reference gene primer amplification that nucleated cell counts were estimated. Libraries were prepared by immunoSEQ multiplex PCR; TCRdb keeps only in-frame clonotypes and omits some of them. That table supplies the V and J calls and clone size; D and trimming were determined from the DNA. The sample contains about 170,000 clones, approximately 91% of which appear only once. The TCR was taken from a man aged 18 to 35 with COVID-19, enrolled during active disease. Input material: peripheral blood.

This CDR3 is CASSPGQGIYGYTF. The CDR3, as DNA: TGTGCCAGCAGCCCCGGACAGGGGATCTATGGCTACACCTTC. V gene TRBV5-6 combines with J gene TRBJ1-2; 9 nucleotides agree with TRBD1. The CDR3 is 14 amino acids. Germline V lookup: CDR1 SGHDT, CDR2 YYEEEE. The V and J ends lost 4 bases and 4 bases, in that order; junction bases with no gene match: 5.